Shown below are 32 T cell receptor beta chains from a single sample sequenced in a study of cytomegalovirus exposure and HLA in healthy donors (dated by TCRdb to about 2017). The library was produced with the immunoSEQ multiplex PCR assay. The multiplex PCR relied on a mix of 60 forward primers for TCR Vbeta segments and 13 reverse primers for TCR Jbeta segments. TCRdb mirrors the immuneACCESS table, restricted to in-frame sequences. Some clones are absent from its copies; in checked studies, under half trace to an unresolved V gene, and the reason for the others is unknown. This sample gives about 190,000 clones in total; around 80% of them show up just once. The ten largest clonotypes hold about 1.8% of the sample. Material: PBMCs. The source of these receptors is a man aged 35 to 55 in good health and CMV-seropositive.

This chain connects TRBV5-5 to TRBJ2-1, with D maybe TRBD2 (5 bases). V was shortened by 4 bases and J by 1 base, with 12 bases between the two germline ends. There are 15 residues in the CDR3. Germline CDR1 and CDR2: SGHKS and YYEKEE (reference sequence). This CDR3 is CASSVNGDSYNEQFF. The CDR3 coding sequence is TGTGCCAGCAGCGTAAACGGGGATTCCTACAATGAGCAGTTCTTC.

This sequence joins TRBV6-6 and TRBJ2-1; TRBD1 aligns across 11 bases. Germline V CDR1 and CDR2: MNHNY, SVGAGI (reference sequence). This CDR3 has 16 amino acids. The junction had 7 bases not matched to a gene; V was cut back by 6 bases and J by 3 bases. This CDR3 is CASRTIGTGGYNEQFF. CDR3 nucleotides: TGTGCCAGCAGGACGATTGGGACAGGGGGCTACAATGAGCAGTTCTTC.

The chain uses TRBV9 and TRBJ2-1; TRBD2 agrees at 9 bases. The germline V gene has CDR1 SGDLS and CDR2 YYNGEE. The CDR3 runs to 16 residues. Trimming took 3 bases from V and 1 from J; bases not matched to a gene: 5. The CDR3 DNA is TGTGCCAGCAGCGAACAACTAGCGGGTTCCTACAATGAGCAGTTCTTC. Translating it yields CASSEQLAGSYNEQFF.

The chain recombines TRBV7-6 with TRBJ2-2; 7 nucleotides line up with TRBD2. The junction had 11 bases not matched to a gene; V was cut back by 2 bases and J by 5 bases. Germline V gives CDR1 SGHVS, CDR2 FNYEAQ. The CDR3 sequence is 17 residues long. The CDR3 DNA is TGTGCCAGCAGCTTACCGCTCCTCGCGGGAGAAACCGGGGAGCTGTTTTTT. As protein: CASSLPLLAGETGELFF. Variable domain in full (rest from reference TRBV7-6 and TRBJ2-2): GAGVSQSPRYKVTKRGQDVALRCDPISGHVSLYWYRQALGQGPEFLTYFNYEAQQDKSGLPNDRFSAERPEGSISTLTIQRTEQRDSAMYRCASSLPLLAGETGELFFGEGSRLTVL.

This clone appeared a few times. V is TRBV2 and J is TRBJ2-7; 13 nucleotides agree with TRBD2. This CDR3 is built from 14 residues. The germline V gene encodes CDR1 SNHLY and CDR2 FYNNEI. J lost 5 bases, V lost 7 bases, and 5 bases had no gene match. CDR3 nucleotide sequence: TGTGCCAGCACACACGGGACTAGCGGGAACGAGCAGTACTTC. Encoded protein: CASTHGTSGNEQYF.

This clone was seen a handful of times. The genes are TRBV5-6 and TRBJ2-7; D is unresolved. The CDR3 spans 14 residues. The germline V gene has CDR1 SGHDT and CDR2 YYEEEE. Trimming took 0 bases from V and 3 from J, leaving 10 bases between them. The CDR3 sequence is CASSLAEADYEQYF. The CDR3, as DNA: TGTGCCAGCAGCTTGGCCGAGGCGGACTACGAGCAGTACTTC.

This chain joins TRBV6-1 and TRBJ2-1; 7 bases align to TRBD2. Looked up from germline, CDR1 is MNHNS and CDR2 is SASEGT. V lost 4 bases and J lost 4; bases outside the gene matches: 7. The CDR3 is made up of 15 amino acids. CDR3 residues: CASSVKRDPYNEQFF. As DNA, the CDR3 is TGTGCCAGCAGTGTTAAGCGGGATCCTTACAATGAGCAGTTCTTC.

J is TRBJ2-1 and V is TRBV11-2, with 14 bases matching TRBD2. V shed 4 bases, J shed 9 bases, and the junction held 5 bases outside the gene matches. This CDR3 region has 15 residues. Germline V CDR1 and CDR2: SGHAT, FQNNGV. The CDR3 sequence: CASSSRLAGGPEQFF. In DNA, the CDR3 is TGTGCCAGCAGCTCCCGACTAGCGGGAGGGCCTGAGCAGTTCTTC. Full variable domain (outside the CDR3, taken from reference TRBV11-2 and TRBJ2-1): EAGVAQSPRYKIIEKRQSVAFWCNPISGHATLYWYQQILGQGPKLLIQFQNNGVVDDSQLPKDRFSAERLKGVDSTLKIQPAKLEDSAVYLCASSSRLAGGPEQFFGPGTRLTVL.

V usage is TRBV19 and J usage is TRBJ2-2; possible D gene TRBD2, 5 bases. Germline V gene lookup returns CDR1 LNHDA and CDR2 SQIVND (reference sequence). CDR3 length equals 15 residues. V dropped 10 bases and J dropped 1 base, with 16 bases sitting between them. The CDR3: CATHHAGENTGELFF. DNA of the CDR3: TGTGCCACCCACCATGCCGGGGAGAACACCGGGGAGCTGTTTTTT.

The chain joins TRBV6-1 to TRBJ1-1; no clear D. The CDR3 totals 10 residues. CDR1 MNHNS and CDR2 SASEGT come from the germline V gene. The ends were cut back, 7 bases at V and 5 bases at J, with 5 bases in the middle. Here the CDR3 DNA reads TGTGCCAGCAAACTTACTGAAGCTTTCTTT. Translating gives CASKLTEAFF.

The rearrangement uses TRBV28 and TRBJ1-2, with a weak D call TRBD1 (5 bases). The V gene lost 3 bases and the J gene lost 6 bases, with 5 bases spanning the gap. Germline assignment: CDR1 MDHEN and CDR2 SYDVKM. CDR3 length: 11 amino acids. In DNA form, the CDR3 reads TGTGCCAGCAGTTTCAGGGATGGCTACACCTTC. This codes for CASSFRDGYTF.

The chain couples TRBV6-1 to TRBJ1-2; D is perhaps TRBD1 (5 bases). V gave up 2 bases and J gave up 2 bases, with 9 bases separating them. Germline loops: CDR1 MNHNS, CDR2 SASEGT. This CDR3 has 14 residues. The CDR3 nucleotides read TGTGCCAGCAGTGAAAGGAGGGGAAACTATGGCTACACCTTC. It is translated as CASSERRGNYGYTF.

This clone occurred once. This chain connects TRBV4-3 to TRBJ2-1, with TRBD2 identical over 9 bases. The CDR3 is 17 amino acids. Trimming took 1 base from V and 0 from J; bases not matched to a gene: 4. Germline V CDR1 and CDR2: LGHNA, YSLEER. The CDR3 sequence is CASSQGTSASSYNEQFF. CDR3 DNA sequence: TGCGCCAGCAGCCAAGGGACTAGCGCGAGCTCCTACAATGAGCAGTTCTTC.

The rearrangement uses TRBV7-2 and TRBJ2-7; 12 nucleotides line up with TRBD2. Germline V gene lookup returns CDR1 SGHTA and CDR2 FQGNSA. The trim removed 4 bases at V and 4 bases at J, leaving 8 bases unmatched. This CDR3 has 16 residues. Written as DNA, the CDR3 is TGTGCCAGCAGCTGGGGGTCGGGGACTAGCGGGTACGAGCAGTACTTC. Its translation is CASSWGSGTSGYEQYF.

The rearrangement links TRBV5-1 to TRBJ2-1, with D perhaps matching TRBD2 (5 bases). Looked up from germline, CDR1 is SGHRS and CDR2 is YFSETQ. Trimming took off 1 base at V and 5 bases at J, with 10 bases between the two ends. This CDR3 region has 14 residues. CDR3 sequence: CASSLTRRDNEQFF. CDR3 nucleotide sequence: TGCGCCAGCAGCTTGACTAGACGAGACAATGAGCAGTTCTTC. Full variable domain (outside the CDR3, taken from reference TRBV5-1 and TRBJ2-1): KAGVTQTPRYLIKTRGQQVTLSCSPISGHRSVSWYQQTPGQGLQFLFEYFSETQRNKGNFPGRFSGRQFSNSRSEMNVSTLELGDSALYLCASSLTRRDNEQFFGPGTRLTVL.

The V and J genes are TRBV27 and TRBJ2-7, with D perhaps TRBD2 (6 bases). V shed 6 bases and J shed 0 bases, with 15 bases lying between them. The germline V gene has CDR1 MNHEY and CDR2 SMNVEV (reference sequence). The length of the CDR3 is 15 residues. The CDR3 nucleotides read TGTGCCAGCAGGCCCCGGGGACTCCACTCCTACGAGCAGTACTTC. Protein product: CASRPRGLHSYEQYF.

V gene TRBV5-4 combines with J gene TRBJ2-7; 10 bases agree with TRBD1. The germline V gene has CDR1 SGHNT and CDR2 YYREEE (reference sequence). J was trimmed by 5 bases and V by 7 bases; bases with no gene match: 6. CDR3 length: 13 amino acids. The CDR3 loop reads CASCRDRGNEQYF. CDR3 in DNA: TGTGCCAGCTGCCGGGACAGGGGTAACGAGCAGTACTTC. The whole variable domain, filled in from reference TRBV5-4 and TRBJ2-7, reads ETGVTQSPTHLIKTRGQQVTLRCSSQSGHNTVSWYQQALGQGPQFIFQYYREEENGRGNFPPRFSGLQFPNYSSELNVNALELDDSALYLCASCRDRGNEQYFGPGTRLTVT.

The chain is built from TRBV5-1 and TRBJ2-5; 8 bases are a match to TRBD1. With 2 bases clipped from V and 7 bases from J, the junction kept 7 bases outside the gene matches. The CDR3 has 14 amino acids. In germline, CDR1 is SGHRS, CDR2 YFSETQ. Here the CDR3 DNA reads TGCGCCAGCAGCTTAGTACAGGGGGAAGGGACCCAGTACTTC. Amino acids: CASSLVQGEGTQYF.

A few counts support this clone. CDR3 coding DNA: TGTGCCAGCAGCGGACTGGCCATTCGCAATGAGCAGTTCTTC. Translated, it gives CASSGLAIRNEQFF. The chain recombines TRBV7-9 with TRBJ2-1; D is perhaps TRBD2 (5 bases). The V end was cut by 5 bases, the J end by 6 bases, with 14 bases between. The CDR3 spans 14 residues. Per germline, CDR1 SEHNR and CDR2 FQNEAQ (reference sequence). Based on the CDR3 plus reference TRBV7-9 and TRBJ2-1, the full variable domain is DTGVSQNPRHKITKRGQNVTFRCDPISEHNRLYWYRQTLGQGPEFLTYFQNEAQLEKSRLLSDRFSAERPKGSFSTLEIQRTEQGDSAMYLCASSGLAIRNEQFFGPGTRLTVL.

The genes are TRBV6-4 and TRBJ2-7; tentative D call: TRBD1 (6 bases). Per germline, CDR1 MRHNA and CDR2 SNTAGT. This CDR3 comprises 14 residues. Between the trimmed V and J ends, which lost 6 bases and 0 bases, there was a span of 12 bases. CDR3 amino acids: CASRPDRTSYEQYF. The CDR3 coding sequence is TGTGCCAGCAGGCCCGACAGGACCTCCTACGAGCAGTACTTC.

This clone was seen a single time. The V call is TRBV11-3, the J call TRBJ2-1; 9 bases match TRBD2. The CDR3 is 15 residues long. Looked up from germline, CDR1 is SGHNT and CDR2 is YENEEA. The J segment lost 6 bases and the V segment lost 5 bases, leaving 8 bases of the junction unmatched. The CDR3 loop is CASSHSGSEGNEQFF. The CDR3 DNA reads as TGTGCCAGCAGCCATAGCGGGAGTGAGGGCAATGAGCAGTTCTTC.

The CDR3 protein is CASSTATGERQETQYF. The CDR3 region has the DNA TGTGCCAGTAGTACCGCGACAGGGGAAAGGCAAGAGACCCAGTACTTC. This sequence joins TRBV19 and TRBJ2-5, with 8 nucleotides matching TRBD1. Germline CDR1 and CDR2: LNHDA and SQIVND (reference sequence). The CDR3 extends over 16 amino acids. The ends lost 4 bases at V and 2 bases at J; junction bases unmatched: 9. The full variable domain, in which reference TRBV19 and TRBJ2-5 provide the parts outside the CDR3, is DGGITQSPKYLFRKEGQNVTLSCEQNLNHDAMYWYRQDPGQGLRLIYYSQIVNDFQKGDIAEGYSVSREKKESFPLTVTSAQKNPTAFYLCASSTATGERQETQYFGPGTRLLVL.

CDR3 region: CASSAGTGFSNEQFF. The CDR3 DNA reads as TGTGCCAGTTCCGCCGGGACAGGGTTTTCAAATGAGCAGTTCTTC. V and J are TRBV19 and TRBJ2-1, with 9 bases identical to TRBD1. The CDR3 runs 15 residues. Germline V lookup: CDR1 LNHDA, CDR2 SQIVND (reference sequence). With 8 bases clipped from V and 7 bases from J, the junction kept 12 bases outside the gene matches. Complete variable domain (other parts from reference TRBV19 and TRBJ2-1): DGGITQSPKYLFRKEGQNVTLSCEQNLNHDAMYWYRQDPGQGLRLIYYSQIVNDFQKGDIAEGYSVSREKKESFPLTVTSAQKNPTAFYLCASSAGTGFSNEQFFGPGTRLTVL.

The rearrangement links TRBV4-2 to TRBJ2-5; D gene unclear. The J call could be wrong; TRBJ2-7 is a better fit for the DNA end. CDR3 length: 15 residues. Looked up from germline, CDR1 is LGHNA and CDR2 is YNFKEQ. This CDR3 reads CASSQGGFASYEQYF. CDR3 bases: TGTGCCAGCAGCCAAGGAGGCTTTGCGTCCTACGAGCAGTACTTC.

This CDR3 reads CAWSGRTSGYNEQFF. The CDR3 DNA reads TGTGCCTGGAGTGGGAGGACTAGCGGCTACAATGAGCAGTTCTTC. J is TRBJ2-1 and V is TRBV30, with 10 bases aligning to TRBD2. Germline V gives CDR1 GTSNPN, CDR2 SVGIG (reference sequence). The CDR3 has 15 residues. Trimming removed 1 base from V and 3 bases from J; junction bases left unmatched: 3. Full variable domain (outside the CDR3, taken from reference TRBV30 and TRBJ2-1): SQTIHQWPATLVQPVGSPLSLECTVEGTSNPNLYWYRQAAGRGLQLLFYSVGIGQISSEVPQNLSASRPQDRQFILSSKKLLLSDSGFYLCAWSGRTSGYNEQFFGPGTRLTVL.

The gene calls are TRBV5-1 and TRBJ2-3; 12 bases line up with TRBD2. From germline, CDR1 is SGHRS and CDR2 YFSETQ. The CDR3 length is 18 residues. J gave up 1 base and V 1 base, and 7 bases lay outside the gene matches. The CDR3 nucleotides read TGCGCCAGCAGCTTGATTCCCGGACTAGCGGGACGCACAGATACGCAGTATTTT. It yields the protein CASSLIPGLAGRTDTQYF.

For the CDR3, the DNA is TGTGCCAGCAGTGAAGAACTAGAAGAGACCCAGTACTTC. This codes for CASSEELEETQYF. The gene calls are TRBV6-1 and TRBJ2-5; D perhaps matches TRBD2 (5 bases). From germline, CDR1 is MNHNS and CDR2 SASEGT. CDR3 length equals 13 residues. V lost 1 base to trimming and J lost 3 bases, with 6 bases between them.

The J gene is TRBJ2-5, the V gene TRBV11-1; unclear D gene. Trimming stripped 3 bases from V and 5 bases from J, with 7 bases between. CDR3 size: 12 residues. The V gene's germline CDR1 is SGHAT and CDR2 FQDESV (reference sequence). CDR3 coding DNA: TGTGCCAGCAGCTTCTCTTTTGAGACCCAGTACTTC. Residues: CASSFSFETQYF.

J is TRBJ2-1 and V is TRBV7-6; D not certain. Germline CDR1 is SGHVS and CDR2 is FNYEAQ. The CDR3 contains 15 residues. The V and J ends lost 5 bases and 0 bases respectively, with 11 bases between them. CDR3: CASSQLTGSYNEQFF. The CDR3, as DNA: TGTGCCAGCAGCCAGCTTACGGGCTCCTACAATGAGCAGTTCTTC. The full variable domain, completed using reference TRBV7-6 and TRBJ2-1, is GAGVSQSPRYKVTKRGQDVALRCDPISGHVSLYWYRQALGQGPEFLTYFNYEAQQDKSGLPNDRFSAERPEGSISTLTIQRTEQRDSAMYRCASSQLTGSYNEQFFGPGTRLTVL.

This clone came up once. The chain has TRBV12-5 and TRBJ2-3; a possible D gene is TRBD1 (6 bases). Germline CDR1 reads LGHNT; CDR2 reads FRNRAP. The CDR3 loop spans 13 amino acids. Trimming removed 4 bases at V and 6 bases at J, with 11 bases between. CDR3 protein: CASGWGTSDTQYF. DNA of the CDR3: TGTGCTAGTGGTTGGGGGACATCGGATACGCAGTATTTT.

The chain couples TRBV6-5 to TRBJ1-2, with a tentative D call TRBD1 (5 bases). This CDR3 region has 14 residues. V was trimmed by 3 bases and J by 3 bases, leaving 11 bases between them. The germline V gene encodes CDR1 MNHEY and CDR2 SVGAGI. The CDR3 spells CASSYPPGYYGYTF. The DNA of the CDR3 is TGTGCCAGCAGTTATCCCCCAGGGTACTATGGCTACACCTTC.

J is TRBJ2-1 and V is TRBV9, with D possibly being TRBD1 (6 bases). With 4 bases removed from V and 10 bases from J, the gap between germline ends came to 12 bases. From germline, CDR1 is SGDLS and CDR2 YYNGEE. CDR3 length: 12 amino acids. The CDR3 DNA is TGTGCCAGCAGCCCCCAGGGGAACGAGCAGTTCTTC. It is translated as CASSPQGNEQFF.